Listed here are 10 T cell receptor beta chains from one sample, sequenced in a study of T-cell memory formation after mild COVID-19. TCRdb redid the calling of the 5' RACE reads with MiXCR, one entry per CDR3 protein. The sample holds under 200,000 distinct CDR3 sequences, 31% seen once. The sequenced sample consisted of PBMCs or a T cell subset sorted from them (not recorded which). The receptors here all came from an adult woman who had mild COVID-19 (a few samples of this study predate the infection). Cell type and time point are not known.

This clonotype has more than one count but fewer than ten. CDR3 in DNA: TGTGCCAGCAGCGTAGGCGGGGCCAAAAACATTCAGTACTTC. This gives the protein CASSVGGAKNIQYF. The chain employs TRBV9 and TRBJ2-4, with D maybe TRBD2 (5 bases). The CDR3 is 14 residues long. Trimming cost V 0 bases and J 1 base, with 5 bases left between them. The V gene's germline CDR1 is SGDLS and CDR2 YYNGEE.

The V and J genes are TRBV7-9 and TRBJ2-7; the D call may be TRBD1 or TRBD2 (5 bases each). This CDR3 comprises 15 residues. Deletions cut 1 base from V and 3 bases from J, with 13 bases between. CDR1 SEHNR and CDR2 FQNEAQ come from the germline V gene (reference sequence). CDR3 amino acids: CASSLGPGRVYEQYF. In DNA form, the CDR3 reads TGTGCCAGCAGCTTAGGGCCGGGACGGGTCTACGAGCAGTACTTC.

This clonotype was seen a handful of times. The chain joins TRBV6-5 to TRBJ2-7; either TRBD1 or TRBD2 may supply D (5 bases each). The V and J ends lost 5 bases and 4 bases respectively, with 15 bases between them. Germline CDR1 and CDR2: MNHEY and SVGAGI. This CDR3 spans 14 amino acids. CDR3 loop: CASSLAWGGYEQYF. The CDR3 nucleotides are TGTGCCAGCAGTCTCGCTTGGGGCGGGTACGAGCAGTACTTC.

This clonotype was observed a few times. The chain joins TRBV7-9 to TRBJ2-1; TRBD2 matches 9 bases. CDR1 and CDR2 (germline): SEHNR, FQNEAQ (reference sequence). J gave up 0 bases and V 8 bases, and 8 bases lay outside the gene matches. The CDR3 extends over 16 amino acids. CDR3 sequence (DNA): TGTGCCAGCCGCTGGCGGGAGGGGAGCTCCTACAATGAGCAGTTCTTC. Its protein is CASRWREGSSYNEQFF.

In its sample, this clonotype was seen a few times. The rearrangement uses TRBV5-1 and TRBJ1-1; 8 nucleotides line up with TRBD1. V was pared by 5 bases and J by 4 bases, with 10 bases of the junction left unmatched. Germline V gene sequence: CDR1 SGHRS, CDR2 YFSETQ. The CDR3 extends over 15 amino acids. This CDR3 is CASSPTTGQGTEAFF. The CDR3 DNA is TGCGCCAGCAGTCCGACGACAGGACAGGGCACTGAAGCTTTCTTT.

The gene calls are TRBV5-1 and TRBJ2-1, with D perhaps matching TRBD1 (5 bases). Looked up from germline, CDR1 is SGHRS and CDR2 is YFSETQ. Trimming shortened V by 0 bases and J by 0 bases, and 13 bases separated the two germline ends. The CDR3 is made up of 17 amino acids. CDR3 residues: CASSLGTSLGSYNEQFF. In nucleotides, the CDR3 is TGCGCCAGCAGCTTGGGGACATCGTTGGGCTCCTACAATGAGCAGTTCTTC.

The rearrangement links TRBV5-1 to TRBJ2-1; no reliable D call. The germline gives CDR1 SGHRS, CDR2 YFSETQ. This CDR3 contains 13 residues. V was trimmed by 1 base and J by 9 bases, leaving 11 bases between them. CDR3 DNA: TGCGCCAGCAGCTTGATTTCGGGTGGTGAGCAGTTCTTC. The encoded protein is CASSLISGGEQFF.

The CDR3 is CASSIVVGLAYEQYF. The CDR3 region has the DNA TGTGCCAGTAGTATAGTGGTAGGACTAGCCTACGAGCAGTACTTC. J is TRBJ2-7 and V is TRBV19, with 7 nucleotides matching TRBD2. CDR1 and CDR2 (germline): LNHDA, SQIVND (reference sequence). V was clipped by 1 base and J by 2 bases; unmatched bases: 5. This CDR3 is 15 amino acids long.

The V gene is TRBV12-3 or TRBV12-4, the J gene TRBJ1-1, with D possibly being TRBD1 (5 bases). CDR3 length: 14 residues. V gave up 0 bases and J gave up 6 bases, with 11 bases separating them. The CDR3 bases are TGTGCCAGCAGTTTAGCTCGGGACTCGGCTGAAGCTTTCTTT. Its protein product is CASSLARDSAEAFF.

V is TRBV27 and J is TRBJ2-2; D is ambiguous. The length of the CDR3 is 12 residues. Deletions cut 3 bases from V and 6 bases from J, with 5 bases between. Germline V lookup: CDR1 MNHEY, CDR2 SMNVEV (reference sequence). The CDR3 reads CASSFTAGELFF. The CDR3 coding sequence is TGTGCCAGCAGTTTTACGGCCGGGGAGCTGTTTTTT.